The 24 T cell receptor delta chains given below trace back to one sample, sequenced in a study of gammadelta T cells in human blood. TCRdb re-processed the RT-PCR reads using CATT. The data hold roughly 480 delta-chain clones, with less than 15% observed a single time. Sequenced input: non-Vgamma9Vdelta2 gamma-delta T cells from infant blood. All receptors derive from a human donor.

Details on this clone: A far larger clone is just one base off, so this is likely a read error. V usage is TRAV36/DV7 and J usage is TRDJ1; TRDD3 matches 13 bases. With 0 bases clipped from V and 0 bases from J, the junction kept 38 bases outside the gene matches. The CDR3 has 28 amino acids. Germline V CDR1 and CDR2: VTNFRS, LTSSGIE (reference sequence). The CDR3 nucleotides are TGTGCTGTGGAGGCCACCTCCTTCCTACGAACCACTGGGGGATACGGGGGTTGGGACTCTCATAACACCGATAAACTCATCTTT. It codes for CAVEATSFLRTTGGYGGWDSHNTDKLIF.

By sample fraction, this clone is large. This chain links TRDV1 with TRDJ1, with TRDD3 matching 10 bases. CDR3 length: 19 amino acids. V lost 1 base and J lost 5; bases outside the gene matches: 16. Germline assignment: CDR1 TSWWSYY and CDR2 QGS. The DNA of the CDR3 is TGTGCTCTTGGGGAACCCATTCCTACAGGGGGGATACGGACGGATAAACTCATCTTT. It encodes CALGEPIPTGGIRTDKLIF.

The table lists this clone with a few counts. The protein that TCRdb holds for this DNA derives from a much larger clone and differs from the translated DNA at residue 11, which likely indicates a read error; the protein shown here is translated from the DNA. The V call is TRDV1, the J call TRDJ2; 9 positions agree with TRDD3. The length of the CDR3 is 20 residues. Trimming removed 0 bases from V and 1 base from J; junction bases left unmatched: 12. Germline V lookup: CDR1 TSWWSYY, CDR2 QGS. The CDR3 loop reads CALGELKAGGCEFLTAQLFF. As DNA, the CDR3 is TGTGCTCTTGGGGAACTGAAAGCTGGGGGATGCGAATTTTTGACAGCACAACTCTTCTTT.

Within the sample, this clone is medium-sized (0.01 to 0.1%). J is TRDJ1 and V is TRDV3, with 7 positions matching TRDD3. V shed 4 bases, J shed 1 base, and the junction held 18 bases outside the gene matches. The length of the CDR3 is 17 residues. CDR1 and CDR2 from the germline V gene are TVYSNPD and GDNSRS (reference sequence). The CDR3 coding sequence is TGTGCCTCCCCCCGTGGGGGACCGTACCGAATCACCGATAAACTCATCTTT. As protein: CASPRGGPYRITDKLIF.

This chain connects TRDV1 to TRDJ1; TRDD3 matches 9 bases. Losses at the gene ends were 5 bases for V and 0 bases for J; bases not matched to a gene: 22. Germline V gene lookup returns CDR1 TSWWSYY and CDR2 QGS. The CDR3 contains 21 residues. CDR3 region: CALGSREPTILGDPYTDKLIF. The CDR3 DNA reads TGTGCTCTTGGGTCTCGCGAGCCTACAATACTGGGGGACCCCTACACCGATAAACTCATCTTT.

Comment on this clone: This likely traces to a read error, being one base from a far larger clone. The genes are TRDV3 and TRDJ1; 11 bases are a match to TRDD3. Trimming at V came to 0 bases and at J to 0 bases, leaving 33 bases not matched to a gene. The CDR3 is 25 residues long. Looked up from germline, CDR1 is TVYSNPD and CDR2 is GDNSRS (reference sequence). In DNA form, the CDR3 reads TGTGCCTTTAGGCCCGAGGTCCTACGAGGGGAAATCAACTGGGGGATAAAGAGGTACACCGATAAACTCATCTTT. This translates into CAFRPEVLRGEINWGIKRYTDKLIF.

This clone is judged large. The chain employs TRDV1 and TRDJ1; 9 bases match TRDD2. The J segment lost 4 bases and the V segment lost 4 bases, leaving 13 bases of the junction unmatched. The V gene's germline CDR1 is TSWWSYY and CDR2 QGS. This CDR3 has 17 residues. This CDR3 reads CALGGPSYPVRNDKLIF. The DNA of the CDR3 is TGTGCTCTTGGGGGTCCTTCCTACCCCGTACGGAACGATAAACTCATCTTT.

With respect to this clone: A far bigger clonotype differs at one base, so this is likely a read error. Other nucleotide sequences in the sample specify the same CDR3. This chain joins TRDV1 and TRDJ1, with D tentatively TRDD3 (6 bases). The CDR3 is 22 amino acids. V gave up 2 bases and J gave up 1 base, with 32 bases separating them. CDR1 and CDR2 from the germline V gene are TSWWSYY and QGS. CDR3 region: CALGEMVRWGGDRSRCTDKLIF. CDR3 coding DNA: TGTGCTCTTGGGGAAATGGTCCGTTGGGGTGGGGATCGATCTCGTTGCACCGATAAACTCATCTTT.

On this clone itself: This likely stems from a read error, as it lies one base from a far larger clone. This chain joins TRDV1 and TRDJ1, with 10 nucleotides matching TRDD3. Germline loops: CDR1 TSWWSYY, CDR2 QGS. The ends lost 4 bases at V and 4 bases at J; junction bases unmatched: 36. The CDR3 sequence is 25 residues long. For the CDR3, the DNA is TGTGCTCTTGGGGGAAAGCCCATGAGACCCCAATACTACGTACTGGGGGATCGGAGCGACGATAAACTCATCTTT. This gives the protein CALGGKPMRPQYYVLGDRSDDKLIF.

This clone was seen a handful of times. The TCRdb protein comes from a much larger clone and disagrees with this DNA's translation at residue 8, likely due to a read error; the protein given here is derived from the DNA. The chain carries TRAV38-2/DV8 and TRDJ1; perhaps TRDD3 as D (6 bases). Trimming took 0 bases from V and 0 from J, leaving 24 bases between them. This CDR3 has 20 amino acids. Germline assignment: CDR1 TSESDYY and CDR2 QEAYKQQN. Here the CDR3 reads CAYRSGGHIFRGRYTDKLIF. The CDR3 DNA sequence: TGTGCTTATAGGAGCGGGGGTCATATATTCAGGGGGAGGTACACCGATAAACTCATCTTT.

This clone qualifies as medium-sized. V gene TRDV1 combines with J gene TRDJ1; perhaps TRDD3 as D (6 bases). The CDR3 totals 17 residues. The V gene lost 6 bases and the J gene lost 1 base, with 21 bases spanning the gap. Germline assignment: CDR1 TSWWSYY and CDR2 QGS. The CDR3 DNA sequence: TGTGCTCTTGGCCCGAGGAGGCTGGGGCCCCTCACCGATAAACTCATCTTT. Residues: CALGPRRLGPLTDKLIF.

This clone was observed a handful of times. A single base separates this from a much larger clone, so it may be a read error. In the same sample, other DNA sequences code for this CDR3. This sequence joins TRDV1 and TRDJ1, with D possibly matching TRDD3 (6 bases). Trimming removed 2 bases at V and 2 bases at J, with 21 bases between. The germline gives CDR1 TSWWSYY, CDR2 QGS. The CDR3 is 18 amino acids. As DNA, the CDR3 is TGTGCTCTTGGGGAAAGTCTCCCCTGGGGATGGCATACCGATAAACTCATCTTT. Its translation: CALGESLPWGWHTDKLIF.

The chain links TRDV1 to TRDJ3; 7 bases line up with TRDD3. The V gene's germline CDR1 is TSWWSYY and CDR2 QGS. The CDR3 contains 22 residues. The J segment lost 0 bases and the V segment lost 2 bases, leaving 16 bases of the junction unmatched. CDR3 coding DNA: TGTGCTCTTGGGGAATTCCCTTACCTGGGGGGATCAAGCTCCTGGGACACCCGACAGATGTTTTTC. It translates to CALGEFPYLGGSSSWDTRQMFF.

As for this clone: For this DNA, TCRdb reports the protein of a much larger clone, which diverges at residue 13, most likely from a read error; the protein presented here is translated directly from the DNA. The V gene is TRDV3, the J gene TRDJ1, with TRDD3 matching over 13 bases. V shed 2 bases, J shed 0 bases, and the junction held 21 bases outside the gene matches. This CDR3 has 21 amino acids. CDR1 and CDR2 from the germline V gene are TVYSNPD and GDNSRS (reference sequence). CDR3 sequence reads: CAFSRRAVLGDTQSYTDKLIF. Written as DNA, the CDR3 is TGTGCCTTTTCCAGGCGTGCTGTACTGGGGGATACGCAATCGTACACCGATAAACTCATCTTT. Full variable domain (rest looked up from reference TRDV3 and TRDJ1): CDKVTQSSPDQTVASGSEVVLLCTYDTVYSNPDLFWYRIRPDYSFQFVFYGDNSRSEGADFTQGRFSVKHILTQKAFHLVISPVRTEDSATYYCAFSRRAVLGDTQSYTDKLIFGKGTRVTVEP.

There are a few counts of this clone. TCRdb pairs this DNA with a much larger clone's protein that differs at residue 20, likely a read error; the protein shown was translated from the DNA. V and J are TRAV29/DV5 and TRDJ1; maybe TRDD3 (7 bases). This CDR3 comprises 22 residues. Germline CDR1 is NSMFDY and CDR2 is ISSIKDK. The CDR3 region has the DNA TGTGCAGCAACCCGGCGTCCTACGTGGAGGGATTGGGGGAGCAGGGAGATCGATAAACGCATCTTT. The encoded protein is CAATRRPTWRDWGSREIDKRIF.

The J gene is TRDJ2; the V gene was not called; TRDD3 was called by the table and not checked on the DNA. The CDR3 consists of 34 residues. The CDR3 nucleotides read TGCAGTGGTATCAACGCAGAGTACATGGGAAGCAGTGGTATCAACGCAGAGTACAAGGGGAATGATGCCTGTGGTAGTGCTTTGACAGCACAACTCTTCTTT. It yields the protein CSGINAEYMGSSGINAEYKGNDACGSALTAQLFF.

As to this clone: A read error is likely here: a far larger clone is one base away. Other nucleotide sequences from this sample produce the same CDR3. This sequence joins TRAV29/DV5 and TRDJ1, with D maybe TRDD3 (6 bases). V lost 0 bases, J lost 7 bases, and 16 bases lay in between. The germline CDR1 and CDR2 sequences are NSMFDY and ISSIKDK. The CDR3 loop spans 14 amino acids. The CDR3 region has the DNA TGTGCAGCAAGCGCACAGCCGGGGGACTCTAAACTCATCTTT. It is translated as CAASAQPGDSKLIF.

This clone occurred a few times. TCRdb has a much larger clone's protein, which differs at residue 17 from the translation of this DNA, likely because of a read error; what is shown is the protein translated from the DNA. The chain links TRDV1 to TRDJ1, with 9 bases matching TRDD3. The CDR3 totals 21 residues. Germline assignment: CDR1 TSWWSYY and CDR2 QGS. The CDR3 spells CALGATAFLSLGDGLTNKLIF. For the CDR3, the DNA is TGTGCTCTTGGGGCTACGGCCTTCCTCAGCCTGGGGGATGGTCTCACCAATAAACTCATCTTT.

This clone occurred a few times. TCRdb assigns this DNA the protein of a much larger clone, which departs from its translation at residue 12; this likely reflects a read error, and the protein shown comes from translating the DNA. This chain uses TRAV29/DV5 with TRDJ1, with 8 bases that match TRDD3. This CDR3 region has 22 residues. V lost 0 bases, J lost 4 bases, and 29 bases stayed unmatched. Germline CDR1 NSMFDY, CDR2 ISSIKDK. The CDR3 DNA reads TGTGCAGCAAGCGCGAGGAGAGATGCGGAATCGATTGGGGGATGGGGTAACGATAAACTCATCTTT. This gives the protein CAASARRDAESIGGWGNDKLIF.

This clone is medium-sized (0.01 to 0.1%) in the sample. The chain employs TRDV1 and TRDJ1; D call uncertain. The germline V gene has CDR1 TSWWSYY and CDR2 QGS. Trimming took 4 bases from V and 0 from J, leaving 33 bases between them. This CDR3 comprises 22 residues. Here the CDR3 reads CALGGTPQVYRRDYGYTDKLIF. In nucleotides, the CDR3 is TGTGCTCTTGGGGGAACTCCCCAGGTCTACCGGCGGGACTATGGCTACACCGATAAACTCATCTTT.

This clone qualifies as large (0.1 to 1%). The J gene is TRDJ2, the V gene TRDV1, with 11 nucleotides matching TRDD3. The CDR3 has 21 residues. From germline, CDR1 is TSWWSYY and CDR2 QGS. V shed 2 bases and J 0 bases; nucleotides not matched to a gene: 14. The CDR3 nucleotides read TGTGCTCTTGGGGAATCGCTACGGTGGGGGATACGGGGGACTTTGACAGCACAACTCTTCTTT. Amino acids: CALGESLRWGIRGTLTAQLFF.

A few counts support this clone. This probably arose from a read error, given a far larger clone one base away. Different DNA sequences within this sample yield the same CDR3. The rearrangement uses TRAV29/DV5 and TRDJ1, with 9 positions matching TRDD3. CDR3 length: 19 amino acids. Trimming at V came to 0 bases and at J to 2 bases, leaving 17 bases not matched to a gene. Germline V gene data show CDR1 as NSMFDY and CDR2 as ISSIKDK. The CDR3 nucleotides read TGTGCAGCAAGCGCGCCCGGTACTGGGGGACAATCGTATACCGATAAACTCATCTTT. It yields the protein CAASAPGTGGQSYTDKLIF. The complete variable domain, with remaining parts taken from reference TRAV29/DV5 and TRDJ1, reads DQQVKQNSPSLSVQEGRISILNCDYTNSMFDYFLWYKKYPAEGPTFLISISSIKDKNEDGRFTVFLNKSAKHLSLHIVPSQPGDSAVYFCAASAPGTGGQSYTDKLIFGKGTRVTVEP.

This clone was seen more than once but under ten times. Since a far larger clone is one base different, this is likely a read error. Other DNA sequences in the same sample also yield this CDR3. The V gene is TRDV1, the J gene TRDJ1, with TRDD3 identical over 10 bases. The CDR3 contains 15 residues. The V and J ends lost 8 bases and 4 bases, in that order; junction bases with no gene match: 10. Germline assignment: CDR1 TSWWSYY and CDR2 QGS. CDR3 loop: CALPGGYAEGDKLIF. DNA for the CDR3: TGTGCTCTTCCTGGGGGATATGCGGAGGGCGATAAACTCATCTTT.

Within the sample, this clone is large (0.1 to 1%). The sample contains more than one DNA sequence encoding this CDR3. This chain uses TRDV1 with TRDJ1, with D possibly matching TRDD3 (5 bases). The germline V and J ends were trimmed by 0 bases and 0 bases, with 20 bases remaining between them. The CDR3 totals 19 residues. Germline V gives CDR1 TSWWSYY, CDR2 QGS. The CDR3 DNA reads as TGTGCTCTTGGGGAACTAAGTTCCCCCTCGGGGGTTTACACCGATAAACTCATCTTT. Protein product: CALGELSSPSGVYTDKLIF.